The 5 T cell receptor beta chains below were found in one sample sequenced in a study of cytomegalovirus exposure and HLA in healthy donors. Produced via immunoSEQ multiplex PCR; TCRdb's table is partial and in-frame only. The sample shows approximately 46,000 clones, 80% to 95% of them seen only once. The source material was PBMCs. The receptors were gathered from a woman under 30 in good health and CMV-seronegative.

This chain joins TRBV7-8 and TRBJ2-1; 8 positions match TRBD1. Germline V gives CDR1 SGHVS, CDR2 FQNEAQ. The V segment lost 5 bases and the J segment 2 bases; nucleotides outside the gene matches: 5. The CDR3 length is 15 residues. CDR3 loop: CASSPGTGPYNEQFF. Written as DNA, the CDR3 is TGTGCCAGCAGCCCAGGGACAGGCCCCTACAATGAGCAGTTCTTC.

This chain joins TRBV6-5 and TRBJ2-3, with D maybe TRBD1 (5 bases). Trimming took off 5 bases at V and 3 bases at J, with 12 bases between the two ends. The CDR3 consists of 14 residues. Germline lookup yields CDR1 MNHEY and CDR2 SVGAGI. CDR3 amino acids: CASSQGIMTDTQYF. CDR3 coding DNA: TGTGCCAGCAGTCAGGGAATCATGACAGATACGCAGTATTTT.

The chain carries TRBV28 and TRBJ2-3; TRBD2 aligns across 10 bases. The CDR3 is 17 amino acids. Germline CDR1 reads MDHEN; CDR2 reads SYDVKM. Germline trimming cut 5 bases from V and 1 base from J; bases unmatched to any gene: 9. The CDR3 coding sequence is TGTGCCAGCAGTCCCCTACGAGCGGGGGGGGGCACAGATACGCAGTATTTT. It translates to CASSPLRAGGGTDTQYF. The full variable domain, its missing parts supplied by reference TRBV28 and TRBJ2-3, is DVKVTQSSRYLVKRTGEKVFLECVQDMDHENMFWYRQDPGLGLRLIYFSYDVKMKEKGDIPEGYSVSREKKERFSLILESASTNQTSMYLCASSPLRAGGGTDTQYFGPGTRLTVL.

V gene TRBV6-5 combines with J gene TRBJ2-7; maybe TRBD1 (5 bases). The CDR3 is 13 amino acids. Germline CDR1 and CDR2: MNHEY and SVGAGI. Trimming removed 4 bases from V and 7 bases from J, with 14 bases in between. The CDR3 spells CASSSQGSREQYF. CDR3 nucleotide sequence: TGTGCCAGCAGTTCCCAGGGTTCGAGAGAGCAGTACTTC.

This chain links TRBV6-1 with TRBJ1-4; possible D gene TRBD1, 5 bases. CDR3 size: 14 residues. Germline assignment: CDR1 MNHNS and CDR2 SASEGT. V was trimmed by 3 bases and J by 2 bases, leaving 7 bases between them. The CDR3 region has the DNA TGTGCCAGCAGTGAGGGGGGTACTAATGAAAAACTGTTTTTT. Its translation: CASSEGGTNEKLFF.